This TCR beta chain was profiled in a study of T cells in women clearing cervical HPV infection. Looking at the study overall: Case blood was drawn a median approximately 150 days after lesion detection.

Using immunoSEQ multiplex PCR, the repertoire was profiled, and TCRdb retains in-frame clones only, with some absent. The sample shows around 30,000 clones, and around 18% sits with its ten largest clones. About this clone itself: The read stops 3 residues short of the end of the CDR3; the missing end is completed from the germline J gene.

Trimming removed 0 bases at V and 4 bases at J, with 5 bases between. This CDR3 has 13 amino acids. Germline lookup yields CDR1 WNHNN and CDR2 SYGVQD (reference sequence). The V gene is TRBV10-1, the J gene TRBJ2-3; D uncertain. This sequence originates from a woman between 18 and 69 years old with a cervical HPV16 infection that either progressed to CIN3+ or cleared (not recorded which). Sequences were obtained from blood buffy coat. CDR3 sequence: CASSESNSDTQYF. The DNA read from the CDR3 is TGCGCCAGCAGTGAGTCAAACTCAGATACG.